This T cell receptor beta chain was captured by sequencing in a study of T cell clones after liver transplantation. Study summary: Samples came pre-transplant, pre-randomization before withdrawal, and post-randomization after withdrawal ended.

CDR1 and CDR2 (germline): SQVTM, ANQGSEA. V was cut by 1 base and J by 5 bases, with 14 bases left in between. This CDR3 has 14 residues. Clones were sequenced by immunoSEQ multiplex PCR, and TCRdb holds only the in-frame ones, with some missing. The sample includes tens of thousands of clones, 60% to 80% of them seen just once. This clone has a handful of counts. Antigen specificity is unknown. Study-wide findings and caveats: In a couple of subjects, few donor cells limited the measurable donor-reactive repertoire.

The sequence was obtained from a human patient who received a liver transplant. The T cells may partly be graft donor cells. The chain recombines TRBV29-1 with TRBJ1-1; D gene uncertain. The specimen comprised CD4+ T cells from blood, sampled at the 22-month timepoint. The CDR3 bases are TGCAGCGTTGAAGGAACCGGGGTTGGGACTGAAGCTTTCTTT. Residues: CSVEGTGVGTEAFF.